This is a list of T cell receptor beta chains from one sample in a study of early T cells in non-severe SARS-CoV-2 infection. Using its own MiXCR run on the 5' RACE reads, TCRdb lists one record per CDR3 protein. The sample has about 33,000 distinct CDR3 sequences, about 5% seen once. What was sequenced was whole blood. The receptors stem from an adult who was a healthcare worker with PCR-confirmed SARS-CoV-2 infection or an uninfected control (not recorded which). The CDR3 runs from the conserved cysteine through the conserved F or W. The D gene is left open where the match is weak. The size of a clone is reported for some rows only, either as once, few or many, or as a class for expanded clones.

clone_size j_call d_call v_call cdr3_aa cdr3_nt
many TRBJ1-4 - TRBV7-9 CASSLGAEDNEKLFF TGTGCCAGCAGCTTAGGCGCAGAGGATAATGAAAAACTGTTTTTT
many TRBJ1-2 TRBD1 TRBV5-1 CASSLSTGGGESYTF TGCGCCAGCAGCTTGTCGACAGGGGGCGGCGAGAGCTACACCTTC
many TRBJ2-2 - TRBV3-1 CASSQARLTNTGELFF TGTGCCAGCAGCCAAGCCCGACTGACTAACACCGGGGAGCTGTTTTTT
few TRBJ2-3 - TRBV12-3/TRBV12-4 CASSLIQGSTDTQYF TGTGCCAGCAGCCTAATTCAGGGATCCACAGATACGCAGTATTTT
many TRBJ1-1 - TRBV29-1 CSVDWPTQSTEAFF TGCAGCGTTGACTGGCCGACCCAAAGCACTGAAGCTTTCTTT
few TRBJ1-2 - TRBV12-5 CASGLGQANYGYTF TGTGCTAGTGGTTTGGGACAGGCTAACTATGGCTACACCTTC
many TRBJ2-2 - TRBV5-1 CASSGPDRLTGELFF TGCGCCAGCAGCGGCCCTGACAGACTCACCGGGGAGCTGTTTTTT
few TRBJ2-7 TRBD2 TRBV9 CASSVGGTSVNEQYF TGTGCCAGCAGCGTAGGCGGGACTAGTGTTAACGAGCAGTACTTC
many TRBJ2-7 - TRBV7-2 CASSLGVGPYEQYF TGTGCCAGCAGCTTAGGGGTGGGGCCCTACGAGCAGTACTTC
- TRBJ1-3 - TRBV14 CASSQDTGRFSGNTIYF TGTGCCAGCAGCCAAGATACAGGCCGATTCTCTGGAAACACCATATATTTT
- TRBJ1-5 - TRBV20-1 CSARDSGNGNQPQHF TGCAGTGCTAGAGATTCGGGGAACGGCAATCAGCCCCAGCATTTT
many TRBJ2-5 TRBD1 TRBV4-3 CASSLLPPGTGGETQYF TGCGCCAGCAGCCTTCTTCCTCCCGGGACAGGGGGCGAGACCCAGTACTTC
- TRBJ1-1 - TRBV30 CAGGPNTEAFF TGTGCCGGGGGTCCTAACACTGAAGCTTTCTTT
many TRBJ2-7 - TRBV21-1 CASSKSLAGGTPYEQYF TGTGCCAGCAGCAAAAGCCTAGCGGGGGGGACGCCCTACGAGCAGTACTTC
many TRBJ1-4 TRBD1 TRBV15 CATSSDQGANEKLFF TGTGCCACCAGCAGTGATCAGGGGGCTAATGAAAAACTGTTTTTT
few TRBJ2-5 TRBD1 TRBV5-4 CASSLGQGVKTQYF TGTGCCAGCAGCCTTGGACAGGGGGTGAAGACCCAGTACTTC
few TRBJ1-5 - TRBV29-1 CSVVPGINQPQHF TGCAGCGTTGTTCCGGGGATCAATCAGCCCCAGCATTTT
many TRBJ2-1 - TRBV12-3/TRBV12-4 CASSFSGRRSNEQFF TGTGCCAGCAGTTTTTCCGGGCGGAGGTCCAATGAGCAGTTCTTC
many TRBJ1-2 TRBD1 TRBV7-9 CASSWTGEIGYTF TGTGCCAGCAGCTGGACAGGGGAGATTGGCTACACCTTC
few TRBJ1-6 TRBD1 TRBV6-1 CASTLQGGVPSLHF TGTGCCAGCACCCTCCAGGGGGGTGTTCCATCCCTCCACTTT
few TRBJ2-2 - TRBV7-3 CASSSSITGELFF TGTGCCAGCAGCTCCAGTATCACCGGGGAGCTGTTTTTT
many TRBJ2-1 TRBD2 TRBV20-1 CSARGSLGGVFVQFF TGCAGTGCTAGAGGATCCTTGGGGGGGGTTTTTGTGCAGTTCTTC
- TRBJ2-1 - TRBV19 CASSIGTANEQFF TGTGCCAGTAGTATAGGGACGGCTAATGAGCAGTTCTTC
many TRBJ2-2 - TRBV7-3 CASSPRTAGELFF TGTGCCAGCAGCCCCCGTACGGCCGGGGAGCTGTTTTTT
many TRBJ2-2 - TRBV4-2 CASSQDRLGTNTGELFF TGTGCCAGCAGCCAAGATCGGCTTGGTACGAACACCGGGGAGCTGTTTTTT
few TRBJ2-7 - TRBV20-1 CSASAGLFYEQYF TGCAGTGCCTCAGCTGGACTTTTCTACGAGCAGTACTTC
many TRBJ1-1 - TRBV27 CASSPYAGNTEAFF TGTGCCAGCAGTCCCTACGCGGGGAACACTGAAGCTTTCTTT
many TRBJ2-7 - TRBV28 CASSLGAGSSYEQYF TGTGCCAGCAGTTTAGGGGCTGGAAGCTCCTACGAGCAGTACTTC
many TRBJ2-7 TRBD1 TRBV12-3/TRBV12-4 CASSFRTGSSYEQYF TGTGCCAGCAGTTTCCGGACAGGGAGCTCCTACGAGCAGTACTTC
- TRBJ2-3 - TRBV11-2 CASSLYGADTQYF TGTGCCAGCAGCTTGTACGGTGCTGATACGCAGTATTTT
- TRBJ2-5 - TRBV7-2 CASSLYAGQETQYF TGTGCCAGCAGCTTATATGCAGGCCAAGAGACCCAGTACTTC
many TRBJ2-7 - TRBV11-2 CASSLASESSYEQYF TGTGCCAGCAGCTTAGCTTCAGAAAGCTCCTACGAGCAGTACTTC
few TRBJ1-2 - TRBV12-3/TRBV12-4 CASSFEGANYGYTF TGTGCCAGCAGTTTTGAAGGGGCTAACTATGGCTACACCTTC
many TRBJ2-5 - TRBV7-2 CASSLGGGTLGQTQYF TGTGCCAGCAGCTTAGGGGGGGGCACCCTAGGTCAGACCCAGTACTTC
many TRBJ1-2 TRBD1 TRBV6-5 CASSYEPTGTAYGYTF TGTGCCAGCAGTTACGAACCGACAGGGACGGCCTATGGCTACACCTTC
many TRBJ2-2 - TRBV27 CASREAGELFF TGTGCCAGCAGGGAGGCCGGGGAGCTGTTTTTT
- TRBJ2-5 - TRBV20-1 CSARVGQETQYF TGCAGTGCTAGAGTGGGGCAAGAGACCCAGTACTTC
- TRBJ1-3 - TRBV28 CASSLSGTGNTIYF TGTGCCAGCAGCCTCTCCGGGACAGGAAACACCATATATTTT
many TRBJ2-7 - TRBV7-9 CASSVSGSYEQYF TGTGCCAGCAGTGTTTCAGGGAGCTACGAGCAGTACTTC
- TRBJ1-1 TRBD1 TRBV4-3 CASSQGQGARAFF TGCGCCAGCAGCCAAGGGCAGGGGGCGCGAGCTTTCTTT
many TRBJ1-2 - TRBV12-3/TRBV12-4 CASSLKANYGYTF TGTGCCAGCAGTTTAAAGGCTAACTATGGCTACACCTTC
few TRBJ2-3 - TRBV19 CASSVEYTDTQYF TGTGCCAGTAGCGTTGAGTACACAGATACGCAGTATTTT
- TRBJ1-4 - TRBV5-1 CASSLGTVAEKLFF TGCGCCAGCAGTCTCGGGACCGTCGCCGAAAAACTGTTTTTT
many TRBJ2-1 - TRBV10-3 CAISWDFYSLNEQFF TGTGCCATCAGTTGGGACTTTTATAGTCTGAATGAGCAGTTCTTC
few TRBJ2-3 - TRBV5-1 CASSFRNRALTDTQYF TGCGCCAGCAGCTTTCGTAACAGGGCCCTCACAGATACGCAGTATTTT
- TRBJ2-5 - TRBV5-8 CASRSSGRETQYF TGTGCCAGCAGGTCATCAGGGCGAGAGACCCAGTACTTC
many TRBJ2-3 TRBD2 TRBV6-4 CASSVAGGGDTQYF TGTGCCAGCAGTGTTGCGGGGGGCGGTGATACGCAGTATTTT
- TRBJ1-1 - TRBV7-6 CASSLEADMNTEAFF TGTGCCAGCAGCTTAGAGGCAGATATGAACACTGAAGCTTTCTTT
medium-sized TRBJ1-1 - TRBV4-2 CASSQAKSRNMIAFF TGTGCCAGCAGCCAAGCGAAGTCCAGGAACATGATAGCTTTCTTT
many TRBJ2-5 - TRBV2 CASSEIQGGETQYF TGTGCCAGCAGTGAAATCCAGGGTGGAGAGACCCAGTACTTC
many TRBJ2-1 - TRBV5-6 CASSLGPFYNEQFF TGTGCCAGCAGCTTGGGGCCCTTCTACAATGAGCAGTTCTTC
many TRBJ1-1 - TRBV6-2/TRBV6-3 CASSYSGPGTEAFF TGTGCCAGCAGTTACTCCGGGCCGGGGACTGAAGCTTTCTTT
- TRBJ1-4 TRBD1 TRBV27 CASSLRTGRTDEKLFF TGTGCCAGCAGTCTCCGGACAGGGAGAACGGATGAAAAACTGTTTTTT
- TRBJ2-7 TRBD2 TRBV9 CASSVGPSGGVYEQYF TGTGCCAGCAGCGTAGGTCCTAGCGGGGGGGTCTACGAGCAGTACTTC
- TRBJ2-7 - TRBV5-1 CASSLAGQGNTYEQYF TGCGCCAGCAGCTTGGCCGGGCAGGGCAATACCTACGAGCAGTACTTC